Listed below are T cell receptor beta chains from one sample, sequenced in a study of T cells in Graves' hyperthyroidism and ophthalmopathy. TCRdb recomputed calls from the multiplex PCR reads with MiXCR, one row per CDR3 protein. Among 300,000 to 350,000 distinct CDR3 sequences listed, around 14% were seen once. Material for sequencing was blood. The receptors were sampled from a woman in her twenties or thirties with Graves' hyperthyroidism. Each CDR3 is given with its conserved first and last residue.

V gene | CDR3 protein
TRBV11-2 | CASSLVGGLGYEQYF
TRBV7-9 | CASSLALSSGRETQYF
TRBV7-6 | CASSQGASDIYEQYF
TRBV12-3/TRBV12-4 | CASRPGGSGRGDTQYF
TRBV11-2 | CASIELRGAGELFF
TRBV5-1 | CASSLDSGSGADTQYF
TRBV20-1 | CSGLPRDSTIQYF
TRBV7-6 | CASSFNRAGKNEQFF
TRBV19 | CASSIDYGGNEAFF
TRBV7-6 | CASSLGLRTGGSPLHF
TRBV9 | CASSAVDRISLEAFF
TRBV7-9 | CASSLWTGLLDIQYF
TRBV15 | CATSRDRVYSGPLKQQYF
TRBV3-1 | CASSVGEAKNIQYF
TRBV5-1 | CASSLIGQLQDTQYF
TRBV3-1 | CASSQGLRGGGGYEQYF
TRBV24-1 | CATNAGPAYEQYF
TRBV5-4 | CASRKGEFTDTQYF
TRBV19 | CASSIVGDRPYEQYF
TRBV20-1 | CSASPSLYNEQFF
TRBV4-3 | CASSPTGAYNERFF
TRBV24-1 | CATSDNRGVGNQPQHF
TRBV5-5 | CASASPKQGNYGYTF
TRBV9 | CASSWEDRVDSPLHF
TRBV6-1 | CASSYGSGSGYGYTF
TRBV29-1 | CSVEDWGRPGANVLTF
TRBV2 | CASSVGLSYNEQFF
TRBV12-3/TRBV12-4 | CASQPRDRNTGELFF